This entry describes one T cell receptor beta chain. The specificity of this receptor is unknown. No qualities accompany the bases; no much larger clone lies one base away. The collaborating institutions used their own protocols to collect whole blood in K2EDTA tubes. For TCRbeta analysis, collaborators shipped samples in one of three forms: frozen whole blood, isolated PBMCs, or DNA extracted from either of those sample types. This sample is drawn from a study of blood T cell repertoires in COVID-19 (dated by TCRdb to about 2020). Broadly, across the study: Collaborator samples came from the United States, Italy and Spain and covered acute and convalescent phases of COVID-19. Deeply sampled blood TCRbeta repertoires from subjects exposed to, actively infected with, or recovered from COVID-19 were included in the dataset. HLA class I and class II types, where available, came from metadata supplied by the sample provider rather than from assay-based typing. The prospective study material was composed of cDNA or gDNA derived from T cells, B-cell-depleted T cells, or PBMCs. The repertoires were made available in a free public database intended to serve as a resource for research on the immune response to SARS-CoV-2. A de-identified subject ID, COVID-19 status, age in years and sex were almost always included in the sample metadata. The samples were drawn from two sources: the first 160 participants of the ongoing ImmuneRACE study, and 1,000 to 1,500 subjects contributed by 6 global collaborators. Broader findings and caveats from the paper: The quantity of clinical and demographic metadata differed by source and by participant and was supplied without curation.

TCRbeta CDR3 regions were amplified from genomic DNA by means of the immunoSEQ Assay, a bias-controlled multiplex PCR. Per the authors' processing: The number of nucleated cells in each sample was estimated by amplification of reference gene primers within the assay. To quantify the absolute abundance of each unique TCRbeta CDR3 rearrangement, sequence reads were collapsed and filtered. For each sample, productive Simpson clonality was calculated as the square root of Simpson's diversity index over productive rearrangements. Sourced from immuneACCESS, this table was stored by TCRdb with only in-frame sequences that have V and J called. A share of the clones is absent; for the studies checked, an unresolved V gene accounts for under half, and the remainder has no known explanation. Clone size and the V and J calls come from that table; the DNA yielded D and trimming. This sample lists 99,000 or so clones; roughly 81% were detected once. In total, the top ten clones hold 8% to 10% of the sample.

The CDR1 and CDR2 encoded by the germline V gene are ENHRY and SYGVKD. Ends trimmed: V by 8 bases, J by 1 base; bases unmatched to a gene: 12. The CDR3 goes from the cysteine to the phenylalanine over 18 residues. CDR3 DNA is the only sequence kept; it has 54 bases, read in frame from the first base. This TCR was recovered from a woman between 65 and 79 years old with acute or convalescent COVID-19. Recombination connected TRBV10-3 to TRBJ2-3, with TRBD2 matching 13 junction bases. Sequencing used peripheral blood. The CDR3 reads CAIGGKLAGGPGTDTQYF. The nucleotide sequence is TGTGCCATCGGGGGTAAACTAGCGGGAGGGCCGGGCACAGATACGCAGTATTTT.